This T cell receptor beta chain came from a study of regulatory T cells in long-lasting Graves disease. With respect to this clonotype: The antigen is not known.

For TCR beta, libraries came from iRepertoire HTBI primers and Arm-PCR of CDR3 regions. TCRdb called the multiplex PCR reads again in MiXCR, with one record for every CDR3 protein. Among roughly 400,000 distinct CDR3 sequences listed, roughly 20% were seen once. Noted time point: persistent/refractory GD, antithyroid drugs over 5 years with positive TRAb. Scientists built the TCR library using RNA that was extracted from PBMCs. Graves' disease diagnosis followed American Thyroid Association guidelines. The CDR3 is 14 amino acids. The germline gives CDR1 SQVTM, CDR2 ANQGSEA. Trimming removed 0 bases at V and 0 bases at J, with 9 bases between. Study results and caveats: Persistent disease exhibited a predilection for TRBV28, TRBJ1-2 and TRBJ2-5. Few sampled subjects may have lowered accuracy.

This TCR came from a female donor with Graves disease. This material consisted of peripheral blood mononuclear cells (PBMCs), taken when the disease was refractory, from a patient treated with antithyroid drugs. This rearrangement joins TRBV29-1 to TRBJ2-7, with a tentative D call TRBD1 (6 bases). The CDR3 protein is CSVEDRQASYEQYF. In nucleotides, the CDR3 is TGCAGCGTTGAAGATCGACAGGCCTCCTACGAGCAGTACTTC.